This T cell receptor beta chain was recorded in a study of radiation and T cells in renal cell carcinoma. This clone was recorded a few times. The CDR3 is 16 residues long. The ends lost 2 bases at V and 14 bases at J; junction bases unmatched: 13. Germline lookup yields CDR1 LNHNV and CDR2 YYDKDF (reference sequence). As for time point: blood 2 weeks post-SBRT. Specified treatment: 15 Gy SBRT to primary tumor, nephrectomy 4 weeks later. Generated by immunoSEQ multiplex PCR, the TCRdb table keeps only in-frame clones and is missing some. The table shows 150,000 to 160,000 clones, with 80% to 90% occurring only once.

This receptor was identified in a woman in her 50s with renal cell carcinoma. The material was blood, obtained from a patient whose treatment included radiotherapy and nephrectomy. This sequence joins TRBV15 and TRBJ1-6, with 9 bases matching TRBD1. Here the CDR3 reads CATSRTTGTGSSALHF. The CDR3 region has the DNA TGTGCCACCAGCAGAACCACCGGGACAGGGAGTTCGGCCCTCCACTTT.